This passage covers 20 T cell receptor beta chains from one sample sequenced in a study of neoadjuvant anti-PD-1 for oral cavity cancer. Produced via immunoSEQ multiplex PCR; TCRdb's table is partial and in-frame only. The table has nearly 15,000 clones, 35% to 50% seen once. Time point denoted: after neoadjuvant nivolumab, at surgical resection. This sample comprised tumor tissue, obtained after nivolumab (anti-PD-1) treatment. The receptor source for this set is a person aged 40 to 85 with oral cavity squamous cell carcinoma.

The rearrangement uses TRBV2 and TRBJ2-5, with 10 positions matching TRBD2. Germline-derived CDR1 and CDR2 are SNHLY and FYNNEI. This CDR3 has 15 residues. With V trimmed by 2 bases and J by 1 base, 1 base remained unmatched. The CDR3 reads CASSELAGVQETQYF. The CDR3 DNA follows: TGTGCCAGCAGTGAACTAGCGGGGGTCCAAGAGACCCAGTACTTC.

The CDR3 DNA is TGTGCCAGCAGCTCGTCACAGGGGTTTTGGGATGGCTACACCTTC. It is translated as CASSSSQGFWDGYTF. J is TRBJ1-2 and V is TRBV5-6; 7 nucleotides match TRBD1. With 3 bases clipped from V and 6 bases from J, the junction kept 11 bases outside the gene matches. The CDR3 covers 15 residues. Germline V gene data show CDR1 as SGHDT and CDR2 as YYEEEE.

This rearrangement joins TRBV4-1 to TRBJ2-1, with 9 bases matching TRBD2. The CDR3 totals 16 residues. J lost 9 bases, V lost 4 bases, and 13 bases had no gene match. CDR1 is MGHRA and CDR2 is YSYEKL in the germline V gene. CDR3 in DNA: TGCGCCAGCAGCCCCTCGCAGCGGGGGGAAGTAGGTGAGCAGTTCTTC. Translated: CASSPSQRGEVGEQFF.

The chain carries TRBV7-2 and TRBJ2-1; maybe TRBD2 (6 bases). The CDR3 totals 14 residues. V lost 5 bases and J lost 4, with 12 bases in between. Germline assignment: CDR1 SGHTA and CDR2 FQGNSA. The CDR3 protein is CASSPPGGYNEQFF. The CDR3 coding sequence is TGTGCCAGCAGCCCGCCCGGGGGTTACAATGAGCAGTTCTTC.

Written as DNA, the CDR3 is TGTGCCAGCAGCTTGGCGGGAAACACAGATACGCAGTATTTT. This gives the protein CASSLAGNTDTQYF. The V and J genes are TRBV7-2 and TRBJ2-3, with D possibly TRBD2 on 6 matching bases. From germline, CDR1 is SGHTA and CDR2 FQGNSA. The V end was cut by 3 bases, the J end by 2 bases, with 9 bases between. The CDR3 spans 14 residues.

The V and J genes are TRBV6-5 and TRBJ2-7, with D possibly matching TRBD2 (5 bases). The germline V and J ends were trimmed by 1 base and 6 bases, with 10 bases remaining between them. The germline CDR1 and CDR2 sequences are MNHEY and SVGAGI. The CDR3 contains 13 residues. CDR3 DNA: TGTGCCAGCAGTTACTTAAGAGGGAGCGAGCAGTACTTC. Translated, it gives CASSYLRGSEQYF.

The chain combines TRBV27 with TRBJ2-3; 7 bases are shared with TRBD2. This CDR3 is 17 amino acids long. Germline V gene sequence: CDR1 MNHEY, CDR2 SMNVEV (reference sequence). V trimming: 2 bases; J trimming: 2 bases; junction bases outside the gene matches: 10. DNA for the CDR3: TGTGCCAGCAGTTTACTCCCCCGGCGGGGGAACACAGATACGCAGTATTTT. Its translation is CASSLLPRRGNTDTQYF.

The V gene is TRBV10-2, the J gene TRBJ2-3; 10 nucleotides align to TRBD2. Germline assignment: CDR1 WSHSY and CDR2 SAAADI. Trimming removed 7 bases from V and 5 bases from J; junction bases left unmatched: 6. CDR3 length: 14 amino acids. CDR3 amino acids: CASTIAGGVDTQYF. CDR3 DNA: TGCGCCAGCACCATAGCGGGGGGTGTAGATACGCAGTATTTT.

This clone occurred a few times. The V gene is TRBV9, the J gene TRBJ2-2; D gene ambiguous. The CDR3 contains 16 residues. Trimming shortened V by 4 bases and J by 1 base, and 14 bases separated the two germline ends. The germline V gene encodes CDR1 SGDLS and CDR2 YYNGEE. As DNA, the CDR3 is TGTGCCAGCAGCAAACGACGGAAAGTGAACACCGGGGAGCTGTTTTTT. Protein: CASSKRRKVNTGELFF. Together with reference TRBV9 and TRBJ2-2, the CDR3 gives the full variable domain: DSGVTQTPKHLITATGQRVTLRCSPRSGDLSVYWYQQSLDQGLQFLIQYYNGEERAKGNILERFSAQQFPDLHSELNLSSLELGDSALYFCASSKRRKVNTGELFFGEGSRLTVL.

This clone was seen only a few times. The V call is TRBV27, the J call TRBJ1-1, with 10 nucleotides matching TRBD1. V gave up 4 bases and J gave up 4 bases; unmatched junction bases: 9. The germline gives CDR1 MNHEY, CDR2 SMNVEV (reference sequence). The length of the CDR3 is 16 residues. CDR3 region: CASSSSRQGATTEAFF. DNA for the CDR3: TGTGCCAGCAGTTCCAGCCGACAGGGGGCGACCACTGAAGCTTTCTTT.

In its sample, this clone was seen a few times. The chain recombines TRBV18 with TRBJ2-1; D not resolved. Trimming shortened V by 3 bases and J by 9 bases, and 9 bases separated the two germline ends. CDR1 KGHSH and CDR2 LQKENI come from the germline V gene. There are 12 residues in the CDR3. The CDR3 reads CASSPGLGEQFF. DNA of the CDR3: TGTGCCAGCTCACCGGGGTTGGGTGAGCAGTTCTTC.

This clone was seen only a few times. The chain employs TRBV28 and TRBJ2-2; D call uncertain. V was cut by 6 bases and J by 5 bases, with 13 bases left in between. The CDR3 sequence is 14 residues long. CDR1 and CDR2 (germline): MDHEN, SYDVKM. The CDR3 sequence is CASREYELTGELFF. Here the CDR3 DNA reads TGTGCCAGCAGGGAATACGAACTTACCGGGGAGCTGTTTTTT.

The chain combines TRBV29-1 with TRBJ2-2; the match to TRBD1 covers 7 bases. The germline CDR1 and CDR2 sequences are SQVTM and ANQGSEA. The length of the CDR3 is 12 residues. The junction had 7 bases not matched to a gene; V was cut back by 4 bases and J by 11 bases. As DNA, the CDR3 is TGCAGCGTTGGGACAGGATTAAGAGAGCTGTTTTTT. This sequence encodes CSVGTGLRELFF.

This clone qualifies as medium-sized. This chain joins TRBV10-3 and TRBJ2-3; D may be TRBD2 (5 bases). The CDR3 runs 14 residues. V was shortened by 0 bases and J by 5 bases, with 9 bases between the two germline ends. Germline loops: CDR1 ENHRY, CDR2 SYGVKD. For the CDR3, the DNA is TGTGCCATCAGTGAGTCTCTGGACTTAGATACGCAGTATTTT. It translates to CAISESLDLDTQYF.

This clone was observed at least ten times. V gene TRBV27 combines with J gene TRBJ1-6; a possible D gene is TRBD1 (5 bases). Trimming pared 6 bases from V and 4 bases from J, leaving 10 bases between. CDR1 MNHEY and CDR2 SMNVEV come from the germline V gene (reference sequence). CDR3 length: 14 residues. This CDR3 is CASRIDSYNSPLHF. The CDR3 region has the DNA TGTGCCAGCAGAATCGACAGTTATAATTCACCCCTCCACTTT.

This clone was seen a few times. The chain joins TRBV6-5 to TRBJ1-6; TRBD1 might be the D (5 bases). This CDR3 region has 12 residues. The germline V gene has CDR1 MNHEY and CDR2 SVGAGI. Trimming cost V 8 bases and J 7 bases, with 9 bases left between them. The CDR3 nucleotides are TGTGCCAGCCGGGGGGGAAATTCACCCCTCCACTTT. Amino acids: CASRGGNSPLHF.

J is TRBJ2-3 and V is TRBV11-3; D may be TRBD1 or TRBD2 (5 bases each). Germline assignment: CDR1 SGHNT and CDR2 YENEEA. The CDR3 covers 15 residues. V was clipped by 1 base and J by 2 bases, with 10 bases between them. CDR3 amino acids: CASSLGGTPTDTQYF. CDR3 nucleotide sequence: TGTGCCAGCAGCTTAGGGGGGACGCCCACAGATACGCAGTATTTT. Full variable domain (rest looked up from reference TRBV11-3 and TRBJ2-3): EAGVVQSPRYKIIEKKQPVAFWCNPISGHNTLYWYLQNLGQGPELLIRYENEEAVDDSQLPKDRFSAERLKGVDSTLKIQPAELGDSAVYLCASSLGGTPTDTQYFGPGTRLTVL.

By its share, this clone is large. The chain is built from TRBV27 and TRBJ1-6; D ambiguous. V lost 5 bases and J 9 bases, leaving 14 bases between the germline ends. Germline CDR1 MNHEY, CDR2 SMNVEV (reference sequence). CDR3 length: 14 residues. The CDR3 bases are TGTGCCAGCAGTCCCGGACGGGAAGCTTCACCCCTCCACTTT. This translates into CASSPGREASPLHF.

The J gene is TRBJ2-2, the V gene TRBV18; 7 nucleotides match TRBD1. Germline CDR1 and CDR2: KGHSH and LQKENI. This CDR3 is built from 16 residues. The trim removed 2 bases at V and 6 bases at J, leaving 9 bases unmatched. The CDR3: CASSPKTTGVAGELFF. For the CDR3, the DNA is TGTGCCAGCTCACCAAAGACAACAGGGGTGGCCGGGGAGCTGTTTTTT.

This clone was counted between two and nine times. V gene TRBV2 combines with J gene TRBJ2-7, with 9 bases lining up with TRBD1. Germline CDR1 and CDR2: SNHLY and FYNNEI. Germline trimming cut 5 bases from V and 5 bases from J; bases unmatched to any gene: 7. This CDR3 comprises 14 residues. CDR3 loop: CASSSGTGSHEQYF. The CDR3 coding sequence is TGTGCCAGCAGTTCCGGGACAGGGTCCCACGAGCAGTACTTC.